A selection of T cell receptor beta chains follows, all from one sample in a study of CD8 T cells in Susac syndrome. TCRdb re-called the immunoSEQ multiplex PCR reads through MiXCR, storing one row per CDR3 protein. The sample lists some 190,000 distinct CDR3 sequences; about 94% were seen once. Sequencing was done on a sample of CD4+ T cells from PBMCs. The receptor set was obtained from a human donor with multiple sclerosis. The CDR3 runs from the conserved cysteine through the conserved F or W. Each record gives: J gene, V gene, clone size, D gene, CDR3 DNA, CDR3 protein. D genes are given only for firm matches. Only part of the rows carry a size: once, few, many, or a class if the clone is expanded.

>TRBJ1-1|TRBV20-1|NA|NA
TGCAGTGCTAGCAGCATGAACACTGAAGCTTTCTTT
CSASSMNTEAFF
>TRBJ1-2|TRBV29-1|NA|TRBD1
TGCAGCGTTGGACAGGGAGTAAATGATTATGGCTACACCTTC
CSVGQGVNDYGYTF
>TRBJ1-2|TRBV24-1|NA|NA
TGTGCCACCAGTGCCCTACAGGGCCACTACACCTTC
CATSALQGHYTF
>TRBJ2-3|TRBV29-1|NA|NA
TGCAGCGTTGATCCCCCCGAGGTGCGGGACACAGATACGCAGTATTTT
CSVDPPEVRDTDTQYF
>TRBJ2-3|TRBV3-1|NA|NA
TGTGCCAGCAGCCGCAACTTCGGGGATACGCAGTATTTT
CASSRNFGDTQYF
>TRBJ1-6|TRBV20-1|NA|TRBD1
TGCAGTCTCACGACAGGGAAAAATTCACCCCTCCACTTT
CSLTTGKNSPLHF
>TRBJ2-7|TRBV29-1|NA|TRBD2
TGCAGCGTTGAAGGGACTAGCGGGGAATCCTACGAGCAGTACTTC
CSVEGTSGESYEQYF
>TRBJ1-2|TRBV29-1|once|TRBD1
TGCAGCGTTGTAACAGGGGGCGTATCAGGTGGCTACACCTTC
CSVVTGGVSGGYTF
>TRBJ2-7|TRBV30|NA|NA
TGTGCCTGGAGTGTACGGGCTTTTTACGAGCAGTACTTC
CAWSVRAFYEQYF
>TRBJ2-1|TRBV12-3/TRBV12-4|NA|TRBD1
TGTGCCAGCAGCCCTACTGGACAGGGAGGTAGGCATGAGCAGTTCTTC
CASSPTGQGGRHEQFF
>TRBJ1-1|TRBV7-2|NA|NA
TGTGCCAGCAGCTTAGAGCGATTTCGAACTGAAGCTTTCTTT
CASSLERFRTEAFF
>TRBJ2-1|TRBV6-2/TRBV6-3|NA|TRBD2
TGTGCCAGCAGTCTACTAGCGGGGGGGGCTGAGCAGTTCTTC
CASSLLAGGAEQFF
>TRBJ2-1|TRBV29-1|NA|TRBD2
TGCAGCGTTGAAGATCGTGGGGGGGGAAACAATGAGCAGTTCTTC
CSVEDRGGGNNEQFF
>TRBJ1-2|TRBV29-1|NA|NA
TGCAGCGTTGAGGGGACTAACTATGGCTACACCTTC
CSVEGTNYGYTF
>TRBJ1-1|TRBV25-1|NA|NA
TGTGCCAGCAGTGAAATAGGCCAAGGGACTGAAGCTTTCTTT
CASSEIGQGTEAFF
>TRBJ1-1|TRBV6-6|NA|TRBD1
TGTGCCAGCCGCTACGGGACAGGGGGAGAAGCTTTCTTT
CASRYGTGGEAFF
>TRBJ1-2|TRBV30|NA|NA
TGTGCCTTCCTTGTTGGGTATGGCTACACCTTC
CAFLVGYGYTF
>TRBJ1-5|TRBV2|NA|NA
TGTGCCAGCAGTGAAGCGCAGAGTTATAGCAATCAGCCCCAGCATTTT
CASSEAQSYSNQPQHF
>TRBJ1-4|TRBV20-1|once|NA
TGCAGTGCTAACGGGGTGGCTAATGAAAAACTGTTTTTT
CSANGVANEKLFF
>TRBJ1-2|TRBV20-1|NA|TRBD1
TGCAGTGCTGTTGAGGGACAGATAAACTATGGCTACACCTTC
CSAVEGQINYGYTF
>TRBJ2-2|TRBV29-1|once|NA
TGCAGCGCGGGACCGGTTGACGCCGGGGAGCTGTTTTTT
CSAGPVDAGELFF
>TRBJ1-2|TRBV12-3/TRBV12-4|few|NA
TGTGCCAGCAGTCGATATGGCTACACCTTC
CASSRYGYTF
>TRBJ1-6|TRBV18|NA|NA
TGTGCCAGCTCACCGGTGGGATCACCCCTCCACTTT
CASSPVGSPLHF
>TRBJ2-7|TRBV7-9|NA|TRBD1
TGTGCCAGCAGCTTACGGACAGGGTACTACGAGCAGTACTTC
CASSLRTGYYEQYF
>TRBJ1-4|TRBV4-1|NA|NA
TGCGCCAGCAGCCAAGGTCGGGCCGGGGGGAATGAAAAACTGTTTTTT
CASSQGRAGGNEKLFF
>TRBJ1-2|TRBV2|NA|NA
TGTGCCAGCAGTGAAGGAGTGGGCGGCTATGGCTACACCTTC
CASSEGVGGYGYTF
>TRBJ1-2|TRBV3-1|NA|NA
TGTGCCAGCAGCCTCGGACAAACCTATGGCTACACCTTC
CASSLGQTYGYTF
>TRBJ2-5|TRBV6-5|NA|NA
TGTGCCAGCAGTCTCGGGACACAAGAGACCCAGTACTTC
CASSLGTQETQYF
>TRBJ2-1|TRBV10-3|NA|TRBD1
TGTGCCATCAGTGAGACAACCGGGACAGGGAACAATGAGCAGTTCTTC
CAISETTGTGNNEQFF
>TRBJ1-6|TRBV20-1|NA|NA
TGCAGTGCCCTAGAGAGCTCCTATAATTCACCCCTCCACTTT
CSALESSYNSPLHF
>TRBJ2-3|TRBV29-1|NA|NA
TGCAGCGTTGAAGATCGGGGCAGCACAGATACGCAGTATTTT
CSVEDRGSTDTQYF
>TRBJ1-1|TRBV4-2|NA|NA
TGTGCCAGCAGCCCCACAGGGCCGGGGGGCACTGAAGCTTTCTTT
CASSPTGPGGTEAFF
>TRBJ2-1|TRBV5-1|NA|TRBD2
TGCGCCAGCAGCATAGCGGGGGGGACCTACAATGAGCAGTTCTTC
CASSIAGGTYNEQFF
>TRBJ2-7|TRBV28|NA|NA
TGTGCCAGCAGCACCCCCTCCGGGACACCCGTCTCCGAGCAGTACTTC
CASSTPSGTPVSEQYF
>TRBJ1-3|TRBV11-2|NA|NA
TGTGCCAGCAGCGCGGACCTGAGCTCTGGAAACACCATATATTTT
CASSADLSSGNTIYF
>TRBJ1-2|TRBV5-6|NA|NA
TGTGCCAGCAGCTTAGGACTTGCTGGCTACACCTTC
CASSLGLAGYTF
>TRBJ2-7|TRBV3-1|NA|NA
TGTGCCAGCAGCCAAGACCCAGGGAAAAACTACGAGCAGTACTTC
CASSQDPGKNYEQYF
>TRBJ2-7|TRBV20-1|NA|TRBD2
TGCAGTGCTAGGTCTCCATGGGGGGGTCAAAGAGCTTACGAGCAGTACTTC
CSARSPWGGQRAYEQYF
>TRBJ2-7|TRBV9|NA|TRBD2
TGTGCCAGCAGCGTAGCGGGGGGGACCTACGAGCAGTACTTC
CASSVAGGTYEQYF
>TRBJ1-5|TRBV20-1|NA|NA
TGCAGTGCTCTAACCGGGGTCAATCAGCCCCAGCATTTT
CSALTGVNQPQHF
>TRBJ1-6|TRBV9|few|TRBD1
TGTGCCAGCAGCGTGGGGACAGGGGATTCACCCCTCCACTTT
CASSVGTGDSPLHF
>TRBJ1-5|TRBV12-5|NA|NA
TGTGCTAGTGGTTTGATGGGGGGAGTTGAGCCCCAGCATTTT
CASGLMGGVEPQHF
>TRBJ2-3|TRBV15|NA|NA
TGTGCCACCAGCCTTGGGGGCGCAGATACGCAGTATTTT
CATSLGGADTQYF
>TRBJ2-1|TRBV7-2|NA|NA
TGTGCCAGCAGTTTGCGGACCAATGAGCAGTTCTTC
CASSLRTNEQFF